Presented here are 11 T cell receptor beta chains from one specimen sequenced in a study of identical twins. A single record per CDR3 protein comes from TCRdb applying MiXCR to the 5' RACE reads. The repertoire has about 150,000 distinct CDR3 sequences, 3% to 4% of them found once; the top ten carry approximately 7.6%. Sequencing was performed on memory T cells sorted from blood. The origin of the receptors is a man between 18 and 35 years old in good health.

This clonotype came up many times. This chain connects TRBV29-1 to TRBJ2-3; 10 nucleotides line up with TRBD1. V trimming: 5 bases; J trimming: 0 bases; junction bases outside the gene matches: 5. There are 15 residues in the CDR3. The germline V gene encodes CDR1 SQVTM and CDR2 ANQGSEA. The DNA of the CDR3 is TGCAGCGTTCTGGGACAGGGGTGGAGCACAGATACGCAGTATTTT. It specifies CSVLGQGWSTDTQYF.

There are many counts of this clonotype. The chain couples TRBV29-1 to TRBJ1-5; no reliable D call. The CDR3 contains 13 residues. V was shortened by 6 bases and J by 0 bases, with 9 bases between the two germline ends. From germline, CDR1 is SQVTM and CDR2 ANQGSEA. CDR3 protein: CSVSENSNQPQHF. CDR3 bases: TGCAGCGTGTCGGAAAATAGCAATCAGCCCCAGCATTTT.

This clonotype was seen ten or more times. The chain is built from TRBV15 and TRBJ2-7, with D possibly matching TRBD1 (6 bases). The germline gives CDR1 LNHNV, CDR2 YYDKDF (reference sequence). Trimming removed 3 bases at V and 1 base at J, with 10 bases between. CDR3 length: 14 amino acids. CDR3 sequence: CATSSDRKSYEQYF. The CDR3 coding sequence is TGTGCCACCAGCAGTGACAGGAAGTCCTACGAGCAGTACTTC.

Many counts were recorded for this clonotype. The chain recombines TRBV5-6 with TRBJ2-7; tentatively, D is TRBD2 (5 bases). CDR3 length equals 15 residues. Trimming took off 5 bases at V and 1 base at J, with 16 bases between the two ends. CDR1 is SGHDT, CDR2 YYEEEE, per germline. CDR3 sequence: CASSPGLLSSYEQYF. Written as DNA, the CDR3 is TGTGCCAGCAGTCCTGGACTTTTATCTTCCTACGAGCAGTACTTC.

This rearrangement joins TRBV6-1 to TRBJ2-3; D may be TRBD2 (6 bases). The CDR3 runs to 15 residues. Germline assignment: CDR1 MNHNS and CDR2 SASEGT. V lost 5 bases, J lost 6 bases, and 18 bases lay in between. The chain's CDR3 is CASSRTGLLLDTQYF. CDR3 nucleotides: TGTGCCAGCAGTCGAACGGGACTTCTTCTGGATACGCAGTATTTT.

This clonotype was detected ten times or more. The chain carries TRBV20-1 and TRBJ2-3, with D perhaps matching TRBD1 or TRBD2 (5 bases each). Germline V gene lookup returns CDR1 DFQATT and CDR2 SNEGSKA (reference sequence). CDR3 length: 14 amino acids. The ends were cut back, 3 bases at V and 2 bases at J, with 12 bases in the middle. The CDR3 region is CSASDGAYTDTQYF. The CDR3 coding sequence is TGCAGTGCTAGTGACGGGGCTTACACAGATACGCAGTATTTT.

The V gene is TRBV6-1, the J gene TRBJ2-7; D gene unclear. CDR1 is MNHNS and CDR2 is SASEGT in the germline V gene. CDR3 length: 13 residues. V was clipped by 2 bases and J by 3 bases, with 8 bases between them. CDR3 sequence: CASSEQSNYEQYV. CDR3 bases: TGTGCCAGCAGTGAACAGAGTAACTACGAGCAGTACGTC.

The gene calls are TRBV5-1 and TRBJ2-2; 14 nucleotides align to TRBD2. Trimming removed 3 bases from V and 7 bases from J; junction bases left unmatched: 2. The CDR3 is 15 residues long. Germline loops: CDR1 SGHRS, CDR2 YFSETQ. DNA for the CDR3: TGCGCCAGCAGCTCCGGACTAGCGGGAGGCGGGGAGCTGTTTTTT. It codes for CASSSGLAGGGELFF.

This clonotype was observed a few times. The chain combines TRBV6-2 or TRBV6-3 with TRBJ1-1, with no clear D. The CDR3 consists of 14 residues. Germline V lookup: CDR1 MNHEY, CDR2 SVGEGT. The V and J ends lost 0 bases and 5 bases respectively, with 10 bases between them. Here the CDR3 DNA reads TGTGCCAGCAGTTACTCAGGGCCGGGGACTGAAGCTTTCTTT. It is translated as CASSYSGPGTEAFF.

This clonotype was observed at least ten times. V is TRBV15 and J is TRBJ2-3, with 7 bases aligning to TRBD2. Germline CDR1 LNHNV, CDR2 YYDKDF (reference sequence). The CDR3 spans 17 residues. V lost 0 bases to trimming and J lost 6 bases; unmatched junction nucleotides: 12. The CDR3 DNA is TGTGCCACCAGCAGAGAGCTAAGCGGGGCGAGGCAGGATACGCAGTATTTT. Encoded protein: CATSRELSGARQDTQYF.

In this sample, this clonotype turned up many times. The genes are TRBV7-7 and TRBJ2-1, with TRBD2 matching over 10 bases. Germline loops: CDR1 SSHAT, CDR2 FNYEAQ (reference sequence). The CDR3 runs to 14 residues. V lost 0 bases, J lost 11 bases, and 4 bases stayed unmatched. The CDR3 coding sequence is TGTGCCAGCAGCTTAGCTCCTAGCGGGGGAAAGCAGTTCTTC. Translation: CASSLAPSGGKQFF.